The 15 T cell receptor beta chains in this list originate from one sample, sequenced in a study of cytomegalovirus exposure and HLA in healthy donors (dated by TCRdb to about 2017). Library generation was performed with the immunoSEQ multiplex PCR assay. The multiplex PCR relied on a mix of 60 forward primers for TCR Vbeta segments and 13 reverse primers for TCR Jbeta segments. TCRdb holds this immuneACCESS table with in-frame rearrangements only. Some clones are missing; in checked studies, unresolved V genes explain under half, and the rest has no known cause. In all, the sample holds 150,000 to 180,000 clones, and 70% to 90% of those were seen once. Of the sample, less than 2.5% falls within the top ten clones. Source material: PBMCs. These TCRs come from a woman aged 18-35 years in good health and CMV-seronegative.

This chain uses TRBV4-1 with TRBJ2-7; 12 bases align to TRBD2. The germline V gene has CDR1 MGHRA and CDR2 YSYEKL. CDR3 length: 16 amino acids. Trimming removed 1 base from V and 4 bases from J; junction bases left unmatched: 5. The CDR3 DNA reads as TGCGCCAGCAGCCAAGGGACTAGCGGGGCCTCTTACGAGCAGTACTTC. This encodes CASSQGTSGASYEQYF.

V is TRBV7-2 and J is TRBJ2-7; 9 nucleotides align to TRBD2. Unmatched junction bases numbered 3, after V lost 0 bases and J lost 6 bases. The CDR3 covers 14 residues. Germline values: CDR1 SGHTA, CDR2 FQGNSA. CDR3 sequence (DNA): TGTGCCAGCAGCTTAGCTAGCGGGAGATGCGAGCAGTACTTC. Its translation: CASSLASGRCEQYF.

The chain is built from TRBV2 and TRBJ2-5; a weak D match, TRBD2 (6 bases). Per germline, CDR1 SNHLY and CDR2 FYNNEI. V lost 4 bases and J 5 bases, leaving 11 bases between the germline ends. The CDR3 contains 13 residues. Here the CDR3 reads CASSGSGVETQYF. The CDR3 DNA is TGTGCCAGCAGTGGATCGGGAGTGGAGACCCAGTACTTC.

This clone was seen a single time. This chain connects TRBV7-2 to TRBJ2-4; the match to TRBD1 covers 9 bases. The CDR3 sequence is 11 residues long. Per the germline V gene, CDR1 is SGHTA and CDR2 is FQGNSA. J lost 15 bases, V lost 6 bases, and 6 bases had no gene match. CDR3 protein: CASSKGQGWYF. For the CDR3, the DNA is TGTGCCAGCAGTAAAGGACAGGGGTGGTACTTC.

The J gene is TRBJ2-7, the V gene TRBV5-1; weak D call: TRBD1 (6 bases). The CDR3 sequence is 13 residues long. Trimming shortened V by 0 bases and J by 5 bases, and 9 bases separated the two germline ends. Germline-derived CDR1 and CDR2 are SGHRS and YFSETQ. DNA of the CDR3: TGCGCCAGCAGCTTGGGCCAGGGGCACGAGCAGTACTTC. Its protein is CASSLGQGHEQYF.

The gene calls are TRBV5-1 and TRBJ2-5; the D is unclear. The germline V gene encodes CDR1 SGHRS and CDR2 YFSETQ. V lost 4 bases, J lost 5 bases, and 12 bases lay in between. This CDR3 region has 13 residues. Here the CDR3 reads CASSTTTGETQYF. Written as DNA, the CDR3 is TGCGCCAGCAGCACGACGACCGGGGAGACCCAGTACTTC.

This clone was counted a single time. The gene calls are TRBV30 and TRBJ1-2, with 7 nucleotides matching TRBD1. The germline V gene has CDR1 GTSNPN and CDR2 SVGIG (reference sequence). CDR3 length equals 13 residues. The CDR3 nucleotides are TGTGCGCAAACGACAGGGATGCCCGATGGCTACACCTTC. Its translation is CAQTTGMPDGYTF.

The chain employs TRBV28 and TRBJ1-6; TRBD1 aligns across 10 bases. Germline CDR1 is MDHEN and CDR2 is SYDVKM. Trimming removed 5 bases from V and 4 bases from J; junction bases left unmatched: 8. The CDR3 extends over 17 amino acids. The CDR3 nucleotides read TGTGCCAGCAGTAATGGACAGGGGGGCTTGTATAATTCACCCCTCCACTTT. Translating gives CASSNGQGGLYNSPLHF.

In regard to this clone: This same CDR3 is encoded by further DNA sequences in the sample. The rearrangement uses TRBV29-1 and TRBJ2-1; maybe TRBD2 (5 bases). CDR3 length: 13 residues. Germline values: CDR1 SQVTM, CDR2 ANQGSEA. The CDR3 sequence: CSTRRRQDNEQFF. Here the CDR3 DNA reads TGCAGTACCAGGAGGCGGCAAGACAATGAGCAGTTCTTC.

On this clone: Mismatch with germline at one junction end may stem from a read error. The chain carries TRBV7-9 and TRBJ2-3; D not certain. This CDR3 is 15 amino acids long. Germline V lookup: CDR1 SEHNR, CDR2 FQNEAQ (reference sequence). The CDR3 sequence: CSSSQTTPSTDTQYF. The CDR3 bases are TGTTCCAGCAGCCAAACCACTCCCAGCACAGATACGCAGTATTTT. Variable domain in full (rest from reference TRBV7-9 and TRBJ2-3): DTGVSQNPRHKITKRGQNVTFRCDPISEHNRLYWYRQTLGQGPEFLTYFQNEAQLEKSRLLSDRFSAERPKGSFSTLEIQRTEQGDSAMYLCSSSQTTPSTDTQYFGPGTRLTVL.

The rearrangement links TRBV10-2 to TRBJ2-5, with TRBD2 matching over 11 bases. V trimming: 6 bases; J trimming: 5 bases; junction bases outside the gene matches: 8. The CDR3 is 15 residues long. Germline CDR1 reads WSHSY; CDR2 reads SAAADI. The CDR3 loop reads CASRVAGGGRETQYF. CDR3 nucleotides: TGCGCCAGCAGAGTAGCGGGGGGGGGTCGGGAGACCCAGTACTTC.

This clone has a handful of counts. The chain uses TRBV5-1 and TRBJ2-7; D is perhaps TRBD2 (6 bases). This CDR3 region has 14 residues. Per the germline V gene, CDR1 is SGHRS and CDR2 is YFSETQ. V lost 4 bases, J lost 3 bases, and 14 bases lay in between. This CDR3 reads CASSGGLNFYEQYF. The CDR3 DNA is TGCGCCAGCAGCGGGGGACTTAACTTCTACGAGCAGTACTTC.

CDR3 coding DNA: TGTGCCAGCAGTTTATCCCTAACGGGAGCTTGGTACGAGCAGTACTTC. Translated, it gives CASSLSLTGAWYEQYF. This rearrangement joins TRBV27 to TRBJ2-7; possible D gene TRBD2, 6 bases. Trimming pared 0 bases from V and 4 bases from J, leaving 16 bases between. Germline V CDR1 and CDR2: MNHEY, SMNVEV (reference sequence). CDR3 size: 16 residues.

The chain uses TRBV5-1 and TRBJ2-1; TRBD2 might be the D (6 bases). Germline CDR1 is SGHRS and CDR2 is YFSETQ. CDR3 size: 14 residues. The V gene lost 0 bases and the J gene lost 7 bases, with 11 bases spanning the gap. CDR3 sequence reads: CASSLERAGNEQFF. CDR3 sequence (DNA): TGCGCCAGCAGCTTGGAGAGGGCGGGGAATGAGCAGTTCTTC.

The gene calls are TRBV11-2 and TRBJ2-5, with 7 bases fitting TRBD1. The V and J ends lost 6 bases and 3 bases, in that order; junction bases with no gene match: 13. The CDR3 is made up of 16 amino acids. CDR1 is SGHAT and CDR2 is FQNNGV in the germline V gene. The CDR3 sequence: CASSHRGSPFEETQYF. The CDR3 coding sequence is TGTGCCAGCAGTCACAGGGGAAGTCCGTTTGAAGAGACCCAGTACTTC.